The next 4 T cell receptor beta chains were all read from a single sample in a study of T cells after yellow fever vaccination. MiXCR, applied by TCRdb to the 5' RACE reads, yields one record per CDR3 protein. Among about 130,000 distinct CDR3 sequences listed, 6.6% were seen once. The material sequenced was CD4+ T cells sorted from PBMCs, taken 10 days after the yellow fever booster vaccination. The source is a man younger than 40 who received the YFV17D yellow fever vaccine.

This clonotype has ten or more counts. The CDR3 DNA follows: TGTGCCAGCAGCCAAGGTGGGAGGACAAGTGGGACCCAGTACTTC. Translation gives CASSQGGRTSGTQYF. The genes are TRBV4-2 and TRBJ2-5; possible D gene TRBD2, 6 bases. The CDR3 length is 15 residues. V lost 1 base and J 7 bases, leaving 16 bases between the germline ends. Germline values: CDR1 LGHNA, CDR2 YNFKEQ.

This clonotype was observed many times. The rearrangement uses TRBV6-2 or TRBV6-3 and TRBJ2-7, with D possibly matching TRBD2 (6 bases). The CDR3 consists of 15 residues. Trimming removed 7 bases from V and 1 base from J, with 17 bases in between. Germline loops: CDR1 MNHEY, CDR2 SVGEGT. CDR3 amino acids: CASTSPGGSSYEQYF. CDR3 coding DNA: TGTGCCAGCACTTCCCCTGGGGGGTCATCCTACGAGCAGTACTTC.

At least ten counts were recorded for this clonotype. The chain has TRBV27 and TRBJ2-7, with TRBD2 matching over 9 bases. Germline CDR1 MNHEY, CDR2 SMNVEV (reference sequence). The CDR3 loop spans 15 amino acids. With V trimmed by 5 bases and J by 2 bases, 7 bases remained unmatched. CDR3 bases: TGTGCCAGCAGTCCCCGGACTAGCGCGACCTACGAGCAGTACTTC. Translation gives CASSPRTSATYEQYF.

This clonotype was recorded a few times. This chain links TRBV14 with TRBJ1-5; D is unclear. V gave up 1 base and J gave up 6 bases, with 10 bases separating them. Germline-derived CDR1 and CDR2 are SGHDN and FVKESK. CDR3 length equals 14 residues. CDR3 nucleotides: TGTGCCAGCAGCCAAGCGGGGATGGGTCAGCCCCAGCATTTT. It specifies CASSQAGMGQPQHF.